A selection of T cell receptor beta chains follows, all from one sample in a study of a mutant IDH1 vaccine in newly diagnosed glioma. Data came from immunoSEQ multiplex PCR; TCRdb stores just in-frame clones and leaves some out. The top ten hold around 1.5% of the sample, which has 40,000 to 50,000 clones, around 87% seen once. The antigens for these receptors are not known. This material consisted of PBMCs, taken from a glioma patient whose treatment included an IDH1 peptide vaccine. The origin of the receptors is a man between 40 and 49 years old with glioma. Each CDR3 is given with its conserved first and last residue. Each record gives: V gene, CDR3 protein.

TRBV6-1	CASSEPNRGTYNSPLHF
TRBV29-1	CSVEETEAFF
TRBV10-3	CAISESTGQGKLFF
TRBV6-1	CASRQRDRFTEAFF
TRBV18	CASSPGQSNTEAFF
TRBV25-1	CASSDLLRGPSTF
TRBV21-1	CASSKGGGDRAEAFF
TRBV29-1	CSVEVRLTFSYEQYF
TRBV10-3	CAISDSSGSQETQYF
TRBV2	CASRDRSTGGNTEAFF
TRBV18	CASSPQGANTEAFF
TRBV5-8	CASSLDTNNYGYTF
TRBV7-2	CASSWDTRYEQYF
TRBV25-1	CASSARGLDSGNTIYF
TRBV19	CASSIPGRTDTQYF
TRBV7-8	CASSLEGGSLNEQFF
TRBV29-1	CSVGNYNQPQHF
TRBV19	CASSIRGVNTGELFF
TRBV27	CASSLSEDTEAFF
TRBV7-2	CASSSASGRNTGELFF
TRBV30	CAWSVGQAGGNTF
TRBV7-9	CASSLVALGDEQFF
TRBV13	CASSLYRDRVRNYGYTF
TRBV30	CAWGQGDGYTF
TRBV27	CASSLSPGGYNEQFF
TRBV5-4	CASSPTFRGNTEAFF
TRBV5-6	CASSAGLAGKRNEQFF
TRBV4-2	CASSPQTGVTDGYTF
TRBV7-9	CASSSSWGAVNTEAFF
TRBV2	CASRPGGRSNQPQHF
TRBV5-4	CASSRIGGYGNTIYF
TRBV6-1	CAIERGRNTEAFF
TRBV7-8	CASSFSDRGLGELFF
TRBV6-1	CASSAPRDGGSYNEQFF
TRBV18	CASSPLGAGGGASGSREQYF
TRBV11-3	CASSLGNMGAAGYNEQFF
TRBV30	CAWSVNQNTEAFF
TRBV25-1	CASSPQGARGYTF
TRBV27	CASRATGAADSNQPQHF
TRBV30	CAWSGGQPSEAFF
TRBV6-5	CASSYSQRNTEAFF
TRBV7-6	CASSLQLSGNTIYF
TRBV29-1	CSVVSGTGANVLTF